The TCR beta chain described here comes from a study of human T cells and chemical hapten exposure. This CDR3 is built from 15 residues. In germline, CDR1 is MNHNY, CDR2 SVGAGI (reference sequence). The V gene lost 7 bases and the J gene lost 1 base, with 13 bases spanning the gap. TCRdb reprocessed the RACE reads via MiXCR and lists one record per CDR3 protein. The sample lists roughly 110,000 distinct CDR3 sequences; roughly an eighth were seen once. Time point specified: pre-sensitization, week 0. As to treatment: therapeutic diphenylcyclopropenone sensitization with weekly scalp DPC. The rearrangement links TRBV6-6 to TRBJ2-2; D possibly corresponds to TRBD2 (6 bases). The source was whole blood, collected in connection with sensitization to the hapten diphenylcyclopropenone (DPC). This TCR was sampled from a woman aged 45-60 years with alopecia areata. Some clones in this sample may be carry-over from other donors' samples. CDR3 in amino acids: CASKFSGENTGELFF. The CDR3 bases are TGTGCCAGCAAATTTAGCGGTGAGAACACCGGGGAGCTGTTTTTT.